This T cell receptor beta chain was recovered during a study of T cells after yellow fever vaccination. This CDR3 contains 14 residues. V was pared by 3 bases and J by 4 bases, with 6 bases of the junction left unmatched. Per the germline V gene, CDR1 is KGHSH and CDR2 is LQKENI. From the 5' RACE reads, TCRdb called clonotypes with MiXCR, one entry per CDR3 protein. This sample carries 60,000 to 85,000 distinct CDR3 sequences, around 6.5% of them seen once, and the ten largest clones take about 32%. Study results and caveats: The CD4 and CD8 compartments had a small share of their clonotypes in common.

There are many counts of this clonotype. What it binds is not known. The sequence came from a man aged 18 to 29 who received the YFV17D yellow fever vaccine. The sequencing used CD8+ T cells sorted from PBMCs, collected 5 days after the first yellow fever vaccination. V gene TRBV18 combines with J gene TRBJ2-7; TRBD1 matches at 7 bases. The CDR3 here is CASSPRDSLYEQYF. As DNA, the CDR3 is TGTGCCAGCTCACCCCGGGACAGTTTATACGAGCAGTACTTC.